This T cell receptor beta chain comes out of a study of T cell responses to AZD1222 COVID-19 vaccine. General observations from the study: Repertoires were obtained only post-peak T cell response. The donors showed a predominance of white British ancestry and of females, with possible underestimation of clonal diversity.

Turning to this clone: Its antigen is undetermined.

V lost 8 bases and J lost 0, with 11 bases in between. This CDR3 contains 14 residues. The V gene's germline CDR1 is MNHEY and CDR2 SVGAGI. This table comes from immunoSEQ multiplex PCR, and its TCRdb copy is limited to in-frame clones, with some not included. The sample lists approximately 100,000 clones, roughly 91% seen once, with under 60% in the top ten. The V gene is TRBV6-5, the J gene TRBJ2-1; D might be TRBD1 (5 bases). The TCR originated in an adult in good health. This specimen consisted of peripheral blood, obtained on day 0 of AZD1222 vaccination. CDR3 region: CASLGPGSYNEQFF. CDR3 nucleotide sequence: TGTGCCAGCCTGGGGCCAGGCTCCTACAATGAGCAGTTCTTC.